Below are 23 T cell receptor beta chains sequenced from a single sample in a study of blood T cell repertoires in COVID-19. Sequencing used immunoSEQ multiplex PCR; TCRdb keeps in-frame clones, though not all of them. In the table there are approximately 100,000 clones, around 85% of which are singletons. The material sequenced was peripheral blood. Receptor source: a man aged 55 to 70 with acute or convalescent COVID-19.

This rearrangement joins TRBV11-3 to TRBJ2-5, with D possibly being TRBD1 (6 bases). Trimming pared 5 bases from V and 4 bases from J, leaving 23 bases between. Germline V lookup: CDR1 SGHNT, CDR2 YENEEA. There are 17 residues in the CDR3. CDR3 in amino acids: CASSTRRQVGGRETQYF. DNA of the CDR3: TGTGCCAGCAGCACCCGCCGACAGGTTGGGGGCCGAGAGACCCAGTACTTC.

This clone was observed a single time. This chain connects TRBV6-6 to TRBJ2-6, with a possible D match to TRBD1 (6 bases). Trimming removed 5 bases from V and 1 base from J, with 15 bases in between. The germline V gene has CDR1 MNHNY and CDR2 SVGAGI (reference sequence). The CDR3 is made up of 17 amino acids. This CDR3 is CASSPGHGNSGANVLTF. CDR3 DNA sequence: TGTGCCAGCAGTCCGGGACATGGGAATTCTGGGGCCAACGTCCTGACTTTC.

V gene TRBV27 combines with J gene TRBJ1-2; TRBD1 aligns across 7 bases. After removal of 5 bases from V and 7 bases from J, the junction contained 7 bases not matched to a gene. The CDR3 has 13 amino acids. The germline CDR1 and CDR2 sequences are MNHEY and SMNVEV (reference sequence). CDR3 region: CASSHRGSGGYTF. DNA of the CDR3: TGTGCCAGCAGTCACAGGGGCTCCGGTGGCTACACCTTC.

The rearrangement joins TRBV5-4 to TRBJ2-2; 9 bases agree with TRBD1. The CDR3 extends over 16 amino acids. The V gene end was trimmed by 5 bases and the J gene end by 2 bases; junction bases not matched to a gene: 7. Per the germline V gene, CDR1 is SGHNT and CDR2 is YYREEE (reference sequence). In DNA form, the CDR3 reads TGTGCCAGCAGATCAGGACAGGGGCCTAACACCGGGGAGCTGTTTTTT. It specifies CASRSGQGPNTGELFF.

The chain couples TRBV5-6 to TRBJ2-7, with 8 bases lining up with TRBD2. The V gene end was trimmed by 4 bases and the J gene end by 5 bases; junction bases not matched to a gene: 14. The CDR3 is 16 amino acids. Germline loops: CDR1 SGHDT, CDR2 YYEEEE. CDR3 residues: CASSAYETSVRNEQYF. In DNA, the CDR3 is TGTGCCAGCAGCGCCTATGAGACTAGCGTAAGAAACGAGCAGTACTTC.

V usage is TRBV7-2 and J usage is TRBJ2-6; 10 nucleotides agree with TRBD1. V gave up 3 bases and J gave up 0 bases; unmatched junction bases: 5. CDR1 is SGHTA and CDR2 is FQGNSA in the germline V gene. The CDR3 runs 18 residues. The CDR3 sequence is CASSFRDRGYSGANVLTF. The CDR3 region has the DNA TGTGCCAGCAGCTTCCGGGACAGGGGTTACTCTGGGGCCAACGTCCTGACTTTC.

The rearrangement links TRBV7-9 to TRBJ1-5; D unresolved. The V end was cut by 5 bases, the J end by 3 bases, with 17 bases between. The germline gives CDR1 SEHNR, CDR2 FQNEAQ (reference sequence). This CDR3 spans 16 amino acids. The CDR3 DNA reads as TGTGCCAGCAGCCGAGGAGTTCAGAACCTCAATCAGCCCCAGCATTTT. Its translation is CASSRGVQNLNQPQHF.

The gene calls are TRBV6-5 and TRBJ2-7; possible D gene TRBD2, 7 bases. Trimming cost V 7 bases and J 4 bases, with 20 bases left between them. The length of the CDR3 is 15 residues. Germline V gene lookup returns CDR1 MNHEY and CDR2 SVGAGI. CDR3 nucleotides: TGTGCCAGCACCGAAGGTGCGGGGGCCTATTACGAGCAGTACTTC. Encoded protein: CASTEGAGAYYEQYF.

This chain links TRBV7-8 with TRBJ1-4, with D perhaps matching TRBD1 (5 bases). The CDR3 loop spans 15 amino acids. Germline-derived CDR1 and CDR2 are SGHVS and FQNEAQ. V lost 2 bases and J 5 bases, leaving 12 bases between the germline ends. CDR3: CASSLRGRQNEKLFF. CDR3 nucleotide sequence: TGTGCCAGCAGCTTACGGGGGAGACAAAATGAAAAACTGTTTTTT.

The CDR3 is CASSVTGGGGNEQFF. DNA for the CDR3: TGTGCCAGCAGCGTAACCGGCGGGGGGGGAAATGAGCAGTTCTTC. The V gene is TRBV9, the J gene TRBJ2-1, with 9 bases aligning to TRBD2. This CDR3 has 15 residues. The V gene end was trimmed by 1 base and the J gene end by 7 bases; junction bases not matched to a gene: 6. Looked up from germline, CDR1 is SGDLS and CDR2 is YYNGEE.

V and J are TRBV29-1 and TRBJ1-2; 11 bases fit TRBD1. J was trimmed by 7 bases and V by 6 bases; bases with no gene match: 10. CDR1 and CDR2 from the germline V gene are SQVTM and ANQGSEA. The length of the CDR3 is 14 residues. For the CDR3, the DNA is TGCAGCGTGGGGAGGACAGGGGGCGTTGGTGGCTACACCTTC. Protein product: CSVGRTGGVGGYTF.

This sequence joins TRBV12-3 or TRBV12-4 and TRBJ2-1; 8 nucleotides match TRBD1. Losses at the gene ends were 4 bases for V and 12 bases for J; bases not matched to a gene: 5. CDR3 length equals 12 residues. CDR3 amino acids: CASSSQGGGQFF. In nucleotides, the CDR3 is TGTGCCAGCAGTTCACAGGGGGGAGGGCAGTTCTTC.

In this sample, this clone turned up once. In DNA form, the CDR3 reads TGTGCCTGGAGTTTTCTTGAGAAAGAGCAGTACTTC. Translated: CAWSFLEKEQYF. The chain couples TRBV30 to TRBJ2-7; D unresolved. Germline assignment: CDR1 GTSNPN and CDR2 SVGIG (reference sequence). The CDR3 is made up of 12 amino acids. The V and J ends lost 2 bases and 7 bases respectively, with 12 bases between them.

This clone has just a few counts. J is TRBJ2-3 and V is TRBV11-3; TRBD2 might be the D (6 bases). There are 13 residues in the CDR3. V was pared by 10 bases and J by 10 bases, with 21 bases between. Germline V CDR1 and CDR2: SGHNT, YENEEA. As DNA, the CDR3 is TGTGCCACGGGACTCCGGACTCCCGCCCCGCAGTATTTT. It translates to CATGLRTPAPQYF. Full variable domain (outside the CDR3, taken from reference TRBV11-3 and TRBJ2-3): EAGVVQSPRYKIIEKKQPVAFWCNPISGHNTLYWYLQNLGQGPELLIRYENEEAVDDSQLPKDRFSAERLKGVDSTLKIQPAELGDSAVYLCATGLRTPAPQYFGPGTRLTVL.

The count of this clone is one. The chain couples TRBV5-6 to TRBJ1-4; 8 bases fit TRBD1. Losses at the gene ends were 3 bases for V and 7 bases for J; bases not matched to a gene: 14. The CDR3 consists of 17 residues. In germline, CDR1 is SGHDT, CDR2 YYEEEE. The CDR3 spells CASSYGQGVIGGEKLFF. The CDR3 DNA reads TGTGCCAGCAGCTACGGACAGGGCGTCATCGGCGGTGAAAAACTGTTTTTT.

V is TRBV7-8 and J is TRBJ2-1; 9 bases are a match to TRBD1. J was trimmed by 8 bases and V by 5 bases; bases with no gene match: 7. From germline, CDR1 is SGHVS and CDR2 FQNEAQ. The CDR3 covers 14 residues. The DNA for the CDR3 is TGTGCCAGCAGCCCGGGGACAGGGTTCTATGAGCAGTTCTTC. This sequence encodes CASSPGTGFYEQFF.

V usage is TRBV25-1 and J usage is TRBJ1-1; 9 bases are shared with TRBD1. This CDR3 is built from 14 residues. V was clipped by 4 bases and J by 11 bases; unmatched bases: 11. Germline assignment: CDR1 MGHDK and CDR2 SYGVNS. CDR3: CASSADIGTGNAFF. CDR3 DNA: TGTGCCAGCAGTGCCGACATCGGGACAGGGAACGCTTTCTTT.

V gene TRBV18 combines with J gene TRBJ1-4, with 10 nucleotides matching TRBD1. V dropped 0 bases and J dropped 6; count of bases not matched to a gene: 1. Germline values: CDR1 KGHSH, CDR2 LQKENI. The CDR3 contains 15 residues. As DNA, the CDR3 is TGTGCCAGCTCACCACCGACAGGGGGCCATGAAAAACTGTTTTTT. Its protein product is CASSPPTGGHEKLFF.

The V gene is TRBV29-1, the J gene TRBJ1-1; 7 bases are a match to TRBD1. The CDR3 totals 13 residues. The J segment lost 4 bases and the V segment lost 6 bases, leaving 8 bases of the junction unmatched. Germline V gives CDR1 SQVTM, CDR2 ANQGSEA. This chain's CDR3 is CSVVTGVPTEAFF. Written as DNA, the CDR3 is TGCAGCGTAGTTACAGGGGTTCCCACTGAAGCTTTCTTT.

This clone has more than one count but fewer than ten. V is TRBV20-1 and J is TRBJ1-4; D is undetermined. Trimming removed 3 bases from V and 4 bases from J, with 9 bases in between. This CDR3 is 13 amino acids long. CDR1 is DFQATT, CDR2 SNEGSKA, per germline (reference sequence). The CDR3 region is CSASGRINEKLFF. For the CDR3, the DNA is TGCAGTGCTAGTGGGCGGATTAATGAAAAACTGTTTTTT.

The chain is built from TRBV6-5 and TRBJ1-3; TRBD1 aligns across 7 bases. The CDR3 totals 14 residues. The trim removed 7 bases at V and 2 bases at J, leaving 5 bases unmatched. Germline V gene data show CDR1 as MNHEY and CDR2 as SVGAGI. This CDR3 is CASTVTGAGNTIYF. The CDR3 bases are TGTGCCAGCACCGTAACAGGGGCTGGAAACACCATATATTTT.

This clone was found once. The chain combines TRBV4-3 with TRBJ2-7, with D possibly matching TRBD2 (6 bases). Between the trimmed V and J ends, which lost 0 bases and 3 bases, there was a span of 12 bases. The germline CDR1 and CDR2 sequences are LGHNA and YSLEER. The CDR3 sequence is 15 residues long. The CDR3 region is CASSQDYREYYEQYF. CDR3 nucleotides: TGCGCCAGCAGCCAAGATTATCGGGAGTACTACGAGCAGTACTTC.

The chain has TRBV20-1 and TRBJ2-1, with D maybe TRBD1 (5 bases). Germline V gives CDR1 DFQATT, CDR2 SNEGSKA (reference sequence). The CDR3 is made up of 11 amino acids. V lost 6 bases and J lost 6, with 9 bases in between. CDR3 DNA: TGCAGTGCCGCAGGGTTCAATGAGCAGTTCTTC. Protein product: CSAAGFNEQFF.